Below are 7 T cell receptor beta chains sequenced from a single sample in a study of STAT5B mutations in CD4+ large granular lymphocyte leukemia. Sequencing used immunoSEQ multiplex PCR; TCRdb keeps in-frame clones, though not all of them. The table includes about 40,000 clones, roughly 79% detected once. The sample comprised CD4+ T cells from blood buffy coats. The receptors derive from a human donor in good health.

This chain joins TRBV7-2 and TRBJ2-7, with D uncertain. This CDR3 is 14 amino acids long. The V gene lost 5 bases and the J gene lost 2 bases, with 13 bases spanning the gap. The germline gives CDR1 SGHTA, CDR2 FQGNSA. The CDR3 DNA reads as TGTGCCAGCAGCCACTCACGTGCGACCTACGAGCAGTACTTC. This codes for CASSHSRATYEQYF.

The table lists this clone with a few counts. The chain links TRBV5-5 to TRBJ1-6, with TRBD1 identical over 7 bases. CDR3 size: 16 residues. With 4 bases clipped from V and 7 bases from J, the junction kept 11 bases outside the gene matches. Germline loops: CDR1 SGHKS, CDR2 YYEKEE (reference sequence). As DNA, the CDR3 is TGTGCCAGCAGCATCTTAGAGGGGGCAGGGAATTCACCCCTCCACTTT. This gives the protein CASSILEGAGNSPLHF.

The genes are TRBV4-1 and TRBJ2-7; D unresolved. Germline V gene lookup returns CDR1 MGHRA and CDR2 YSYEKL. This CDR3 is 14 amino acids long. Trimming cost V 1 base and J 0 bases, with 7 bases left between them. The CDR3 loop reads CASSQGLVSYEQYF. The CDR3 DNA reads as TGCGCCAGCAGCCAAGGACTTGTCTCCTACGAGCAGTACTTC.

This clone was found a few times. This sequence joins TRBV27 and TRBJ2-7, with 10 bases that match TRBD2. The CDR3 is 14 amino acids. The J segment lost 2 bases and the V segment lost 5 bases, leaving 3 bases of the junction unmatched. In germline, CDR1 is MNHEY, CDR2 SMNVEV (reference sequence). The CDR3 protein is CASSPLAGAYEQYF. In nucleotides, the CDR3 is TGTGCCAGCAGTCCCCTAGCGGGAGCCTACGAGCAGTACTTC.

The CDR3 region is CASCRRGISGNTIYF. In nucleotides, the CDR3 is TGTGCCAGCTGCCGGAGGGGGATTTCTGGAAACACCATATATTTT. The genes are TRBV28 and TRBJ1-3, with D possibly being TRBD1 (6 bases). The CDR3 loop spans 15 amino acids. Trimming stripped 8 bases from V and 1 base from J, with 15 bases between. CDR1 is MDHEN, CDR2 SYDVKM, per germline.

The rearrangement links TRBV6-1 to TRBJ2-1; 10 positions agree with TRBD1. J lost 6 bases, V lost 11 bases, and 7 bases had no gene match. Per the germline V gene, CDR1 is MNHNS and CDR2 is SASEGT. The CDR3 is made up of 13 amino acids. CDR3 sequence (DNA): TGTGCCGGAAAGGGACAGGGGTTCAATGAGCAGTTCTTC. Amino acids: CAGKGQGFNEQFF.

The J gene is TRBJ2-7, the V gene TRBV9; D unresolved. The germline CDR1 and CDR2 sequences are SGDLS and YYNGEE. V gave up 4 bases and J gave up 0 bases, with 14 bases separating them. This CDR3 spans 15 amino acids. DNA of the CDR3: TGTGCCAGCAGCTCTGGGAACAGTTACTCCTACGAGCAGTACTTC. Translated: CASSSGNSYSYEQYF.